A single sample is the source of the 20 T cell receptor beta chains below, sequenced in a study of T cell repertoires in aging, cancer and after chemotherapy. A mixed TRB-A/B primer pool amplified rearranged TRB by multiplex touch-down PCR. MiXCR, applied by TCRdb to the multiplex PCR reads, yields one record per CDR3 protein. The sample lists around 6,400 distinct CDR3 sequences, just under 30% seen once, with approximately 6.9% in the top ten. The template was genomic DNA from peripheral blood, not RNA. Sequencing was performed on blood. Every receptor here comes from a human donor in good health.

The chain couples TRBV6-5 to TRBJ2-1; TRBD1 aligns across 8 bases. Germline values: CDR1 MNHEY, CDR2 SVGAGI. With V trimmed by 5 bases and J by 8 bases, 8 bases remained unmatched. This CDR3 has 14 residues. The CDR3 sequence is CASSEDRAQDEQFF. CDR3 coding DNA: TGTGCCAGCAGTGAGGACAGGGCACAAGATGAGCAGTTCTTC.

The rearrangement uses TRBV6-2 or TRBV6-3 and TRBJ1-1; weak D call: TRBD1 (5 bases). Germline V gives CDR1 MNHEY, CDR2 SVGEGT. The V and J ends lost 7 bases and 2 bases respectively, with 14 bases between them. The length of the CDR3 is 14 residues. CDR3 bases: TGTGCCAGCACGGGAGTGGGACGTAACACTGAAGCTTTCTTT. Translation: CASTGVGRNTEAFF.

This chain links TRBV13 with TRBJ2-7; TRBD1 might be the D (5 bases). The CDR3 is 12 amino acids. Trimming took off 5 bases at V and 6 bases at J, with 11 bases between the two ends. The V gene's germline CDR1 is PRHDT and CDR2 FYEKMQ (reference sequence). The CDR3 DNA sequence: TGTGCCAGCAGCCTTTCCAGGGCCGAGCAGTACTTC. Encoded protein: CASSLSRAEQYF.

The CDR3 sequence: CASSSQTADYGYTF. CDR3 in DNA: TGTGCCAGCAGTTCCCAGACAGCAGACTATGGCTACACCTTC. The rearrangement joins TRBV12-3 or TRBV12-4 to TRBJ1-2, with D possibly matching TRBD1 (5 bases). V lost 4 bases to trimming and J lost 3 bases, with 12 bases between them. This CDR3 contains 14 residues.

This clonotype is labeled medium-sized. The rearrangement links TRBV19 to TRBJ2-1; TRBD2 aligns across 7 bases. CDR3 length: 14 residues. Germline CDR1 and CDR2: LNHDA and SQIVND (reference sequence). V lost 4 bases and J lost 9; bases outside the gene matches: 9. In DNA, the CDR3 is TGTGCCAGTAGTACTTCGGGGGGAAGTCCTGAGCAGTTCTTC. This translates into CASSTSGGSPEQFF. Full variable domain (outside the CDR3, taken from reference TRBV19 and TRBJ2-1): DGGITQSPKYLFRKEGQNVTLSCEQNLNHDAMYWYRQDPGQGLRLIYYSQIVNDFQKGDIAEGYSVSREKKESFPLTVTSAQKNPTAFYLCASSTSGGSPEQFFGPGTRLTVL.

By frequency in the sample, this clonotype is medium-sized. The CDR3 protein is CASSPDLGQSLHTIYF. The CDR3 region has the DNA TGTGCCAGCTCACCCGACCTGGGACAGAGCTTACACACCATATATTTT. The chain recombines TRBV18 with TRBJ1-3, with 7 bases matching TRBD1. CDR1 is KGHSH, CDR2 LQKENI, per germline. The CDR3 is 16 amino acids. With V trimmed by 3 bases and J by 8 bases, 13 bases remained unmatched.

Sample share makes this clonotype medium-sized. The V and J genes are TRBV6-5 and TRBJ2-1, with D maybe TRBD1 (6 bases). The germline CDR1 and CDR2 sequences are MNHEY and SVGAGI. Deletions cut 4 bases from V and 4 bases from J, with 17 bases between. This CDR3 contains 16 residues. Written as DNA, the CDR3 is TGTGCCAGCAGTTCCCCAGGGGCTGTGGGATACAATGAGCAGTTCTTC. This gives the protein CASSSPGAVGYNEQFF.

This CDR3 is CASSFNYNNSPLHF. CDR3 sequence (DNA): TGTGCCAGCAGTTTTAACTATAATAATTCACCCCTCCACTTT. The genes are TRBV27 and TRBJ1-6; D remains ambiguous. Trimming removed 3 bases from V and 5 bases from J, with 8 bases in between. This CDR3 contains 14 residues. The germline CDR1 and CDR2 sequences are MNHEY and SMNVEV (reference sequence).

The gene calls are TRBV10-3 and TRBJ2-5; D is undetermined. This CDR3 spans 10 amino acids. The V end lost 8 bases, the J end lost 5 bases, and 6 bases lay between the germline ends. Germline CDR1 ENHRY, CDR2 SYGVKD. CDR3 residues: CAIGSETQYF. CDR3 bases: TGTGCCATCGGTTCGGAGACCCAGTACTTC.

The CDR3 protein is CVSLTRGDEQYF. Written as DNA, the CDR3 is TGTGTTAGCCTCACTCGGGGAGACGAGCAGTACTTC. The gene calls are TRBV6-6 and TRBJ2-7; D is possibly TRBD2 (5 bases). This CDR3 spans 12 amino acids. Germline-derived CDR1 and CDR2 are MNHNY and SVGAGI (reference sequence).

This clonotype has only a few counts. The chain is built from TRBV6-6 and TRBJ2-3; 8 bases are shared with TRBD2. The CDR3 totals 14 residues. The trim removed 5 bases at V and 6 bases at J, leaving 7 bases unmatched. Germline-derived CDR1 and CDR2 are MNHNY and SVGAGI (reference sequence). CDR3 region: CASSPGLVYDTQYF. The CDR3 coding sequence is TGTGCCAGCAGTCCGGGACTAGTTTATGATACGCAGTATTTT.

In this sample, this clonotype turned up a few times. This chain links TRBV5-1 with TRBJ1-4; maybe TRBD1 (6 bases). This CDR3 has 14 amino acids. Germline values: CDR1 SGHRS, CDR2 YFSETQ. Trimming shortened V by 6 bases and J by 6 bases, and 15 bases separated the two germline ends. The CDR3 here is CASTVGGLDEKLFF. CDR3 coding DNA: TGCGCCAGCACCGTAGGGGGTTTGGATGAAAAACTGTTTTTT. The variable domain in full, with the rest retrieved from reference TRBV5-1 and TRBJ1-4, is KAGVTQTPRYLIKTRGQQVTLSCSPISGHRSVSWYQQTPGQGLQFLFEYFSETQRNKGNFPGRFSGRQFSNSRSEMNVSTLELGDSALYLCASTVGGLDEKLFFGSGTQLSVL.

The chain combines TRBV5-6 with TRBJ2-7; TRBD2 is a possible D gene (5 bases). Germline V CDR1 and CDR2: SGHDT, YYEEEE. This CDR3 has 15 amino acids. V was shortened by 0 bases and J by 0 bases, with 10 bases between the two germline ends. CDR3 sequence (DNA): TGTGCCAGCAGCTTGGCGGGGTATATCTCCTACGAGCAGTACTTC. Protein: CASSLAGYISYEQYF.

This clonotype is deemed medium-sized. V usage is TRBV30 and J usage is TRBJ2-7; TRBD2 is a possible D gene (5 bases). Germline CDR1 GTSNPN, CDR2 SVGIG (reference sequence). V lost 7 bases to trimming and J lost 4 bases, with 11 bases between them. The CDR3 has 11 residues. CDR3 DNA sequence: TGTGCCTTTGGAGGTGCATACGAGCAGTACTTC. Residues: CAFGGAYEQYF.

This clonotype came up a few times. The chain carries TRBV2 and TRBJ2-3, with 7 bases identical to TRBD2. The CDR3 runs to 16 residues. After removal of 3 bases from V and 5 bases from J, the junction contained 11 bases not matched to a gene. The germline V gene has CDR1 SNHLY and CDR2 FYNNEI. The CDR3 loop reads CASSDAVRVAGDTQYF. Written as DNA, the CDR3 is TGTGCCAGCAGTGACGCCGTGCGGGTAGCGGGAGATACGCAGTATTTT.

By frequency in the sample, this clonotype is medium-sized (0.01 to 0.1%). CDR3 in DNA: TGTGCCAGCAGTTCCCCGACACGGGGCTACACCTTC. This gives the protein CASSSPTRGYTF. V usage is TRBV27 and J usage is TRBJ1-2; D ambiguous. CDR1 is MNHEY, CDR2 SMNVEV, per germline (reference sequence). The germline V and J ends were trimmed by 4 bases and 8 bases, with 11 bases remaining between them. CDR3 size: 12 residues.

This chain links TRBV6-2 or TRBV6-3 with TRBJ2-5, with 9 bases identical to TRBD2. V lost 5 bases and J lost 4; bases outside the gene matches: 2. The CDR3 extends over 13 amino acids. Per germline, CDR1 MNHEY and CDR2 SVGEGT. The CDR3 DNA is TGTGCCAGCAGTAAAGCGGGGGGAGAGACCCAGTACTTC. As protein: CASSKAGGETQYF.

The J gene is TRBJ2-1, the V gene TRBV11-2, with D perhaps being TRBD1 or TRBD2 (6 bases each). V lost 2 bases to trimming and J lost 5 bases, with 16 bases between them. Germline V gene data show CDR1 as SGHAT and CDR2 as FQNNGV. This CDR3 spans 16 amino acids. The CDR3 region has the DNA TGTGCCAGCAGCTTACTCGGACTAAAGGGGGACAATGAGCAGTTCTTC. It encodes CASSLLGLKGDNEQFF. The full variable domain, with the rest looked up from reference TRBV11-2 and TRBJ2-1, is EAGVAQSPRYKIIEKRQSVAFWCNPISGHATLYWYQQILGQGPKLLIQFQNNGVVDDSQLPKDRFSAERLKGVDSTLKIQPAKLEDSAVYLCASSLLGLKGDNEQFFGPGTRLTVL.

The J gene is TRBJ2-7, the V gene TRBV24-1; tentative D call: TRBD1 (7 bases). The ends were cut back, 8 bases at V and 7 bases at J, with 23 bases in the middle. The germline CDR1 and CDR2 sequences are KGHDR and SFDVKD. This CDR3 has 15 residues. This CDR3 reads CATNVWQGGLWEQYF. CDR3 bases: TGTGCCACCAACGTGTGGCAGGGGGGACTTTGGGAGCAGTACTTC.

By share, this clonotype counts as medium-sized. The CDR3 coding sequence is TGTGCCAGCTCACCAGACCTCAAGAAAACCGGGGAGCTGTTTTTT. Protein sequence: CASSPDLKKTGELFF. This chain joins TRBV18 and TRBJ2-2; D not resolved. V lost 2 bases to trimming and J lost 5 bases, with 12 bases between them. The CDR3 is made up of 15 amino acids. CDR1 is KGHSH and CDR2 is LQKENI in the germline V gene.